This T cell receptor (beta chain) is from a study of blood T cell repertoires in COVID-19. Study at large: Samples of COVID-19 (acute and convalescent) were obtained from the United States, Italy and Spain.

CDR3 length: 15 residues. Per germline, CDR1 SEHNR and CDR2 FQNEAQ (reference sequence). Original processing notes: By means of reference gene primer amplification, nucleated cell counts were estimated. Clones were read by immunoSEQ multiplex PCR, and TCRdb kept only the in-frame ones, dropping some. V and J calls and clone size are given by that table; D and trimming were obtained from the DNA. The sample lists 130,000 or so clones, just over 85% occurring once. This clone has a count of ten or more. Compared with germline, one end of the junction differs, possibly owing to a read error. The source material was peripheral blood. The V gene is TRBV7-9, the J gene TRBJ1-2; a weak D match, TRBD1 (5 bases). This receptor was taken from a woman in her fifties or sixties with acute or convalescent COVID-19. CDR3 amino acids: CASSLQGRAKYGYTF. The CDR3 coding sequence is TGTGCCAGCAGCCTACAAGGCAGGGCTAAGTATGGCTACACCTTC. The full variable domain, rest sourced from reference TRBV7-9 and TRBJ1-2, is DTGVSQNPRHKITKRGQNVTFRCDPISEHNRLYWYRQTLGQGPEFLTYFQNEAQLEKSRLLSDRFSAERPKGSFSTLEIQRTEQGDSAMYLCASSLQGRAKYGYTFGSGTRLTVV.